What follows are 21 T cell receptor beta chains derived from one specimen sequenced in a study of PD-1 blockade in mismatch repair-deficient tumors. Generated by immunoSEQ multiplex PCR, the TCRdb table keeps only in-frame clones and is missing some. The sample includes 39,000 or so clones, approximately 80% of them seen just once. The sample here was PBMCs, taken 38 to 40 weeks after starting pembrolizumab. The receptors shown here come from an adult with mismatch repair-deficient cancer.

The rearrangement links TRBV7-9 to TRBJ2-6; a possible D gene is TRBD1 (6 bases). Germline V gives CDR1 SEHNR, CDR2 FQNEAQ (reference sequence). The V end lost 5 bases, the J end lost 0 bases, and 11 bases lay between the germline ends. This CDR3 is built from 16 residues. CDR3 region: CASSTDSLSGANVLTF. The CDR3 DNA reads as TGTGCCAGCAGCACGGACAGTCTCTCTGGGGCCAACGTCCTGACTTTC.

J is TRBJ2-5 and V is TRBV5-1; 7 bases agree with TRBD1. The CDR3 consists of 14 residues. Germline-derived CDR1 and CDR2 are SGHRS and YFSETQ. J lost 5 bases, V lost 0 bases, and 4 bases had no gene match. The CDR3 coding sequence is TGCGCCAGCAGCTTGGAGGGGGCAGGGGAGACCCAGTACTTC. This codes for CASSLEGAGETQYF.

In nucleotides, the CDR3 is TGTGCCTGGATGGGAGGGAAAGGGGTAATTAGAGAGACCCAGTACTTC. Its protein is CAWMGGKGVIRETQYF. This chain links TRBV30 with TRBJ2-5; the match to TRBD2 covers 7 bases. The CDR3 has 16 residues. Trimming at V came to 4 bases and at J to 4 bases, leaving 15 bases not matched to a gene. Germline CDR1 is GTSNPN and CDR2 is SVGIG (reference sequence).

The CDR3 region has the DNA TGTGCCAGCAGGGGGGACAGGGCGGGCGTTAACATTCAGTACTTC. Protein product: CASRGDRAGVNIQYF. J is TRBJ2-4 and V is TRBV5-4; 9 bases agree with TRBD1. In germline, CDR1 is SGHNT, CDR2 YYREEE (reference sequence). The junction had 10 bases not matched to a gene; V was cut back by 5 bases and J by 7 bases. This CDR3 has 15 amino acids.

The genes are TRBV19 and TRBJ1-5, with a possible D match to TRBD1 (6 bases). There are 17 residues in the CDR3. Trimming cost V 8 bases and J 1 base, with 21 bases left between them. The germline CDR1 and CDR2 sequences are LNHDA and SQIVND (reference sequence). The CDR3 DNA is TGTGCCAGTCGGGGGGGCAGCCTGATAGCCAGCAATCAGCCCCAGCATTTT. Amino acids: CASRGGSLIASNQPQHF.

The gene calls are TRBV7-3 and TRBJ2-3, with D tentatively TRBD1 (5 bases). CDR3 length: 14 residues. The V and J ends lost 5 bases and 5 bases respectively, with 14 bases between them. Germline-derived CDR1 and CDR2 are SGHTA and FQGTGA. Here the CDR3 reads CASSPAGKEDTQYF. CDR3 nucleotide sequence: TGTGCCAGCAGCCCCGCAGGGAAGGAAGATACGCAGTATTTT. The full variable domain, rest sourced from reference TRBV7-3 and TRBJ2-3, is GAGVSQTPSNKVTEKGKYVELRCDPISGHTALYWYRQSLGQGPEFLIYFQGTGAADDSGLPNDRFFAVRPEGSVSTLKIQRTERGDSAVYLCASSPAGKEDTQYFGPGTRLTVL.

This chain uses TRBV10-3 with TRBJ2-5; 9 bases fit TRBD1. Germline values: CDR1 ENHRY, CDR2 SYGVKD. This CDR3 contains 13 residues. V dropped 6 bases and J dropped 1; count of bases not matched to a gene: 0. In DNA form, the CDR3 reads TGTGCCATCAGGGACAGGGGCCAAGAGACCCAGTACTTC. Residues: CAIRDRGQETQYF.

The chain recombines TRBV6-6 with TRBJ2-7; 9 bases are shared with TRBD1. This CDR3 comprises 14 residues. CDR1 MNHNY and CDR2 SVGAGI come from the germline V gene (reference sequence). J lost 0 bases, V lost 6 bases, and 3 bases had no gene match. CDR3 nucleotide sequence: TGTGCCAGCAGGCCGGGACAGGGCTCCTACGAGCAGTACTTC. It is translated as CASRPGQGSYEQYF.

The chain joins TRBV11-2 to TRBJ2-2, with 11 positions matching TRBD2. This CDR3 contains 17 residues. The junction had 7 bases not matched to a gene; V was cut back by 6 bases and J by 1 base. Germline CDR1 reads SGHAT; CDR2 reads FQNNGV. CDR3 amino acids: CASRGLAEYKNTGELFF. As DNA, the CDR3 is TGTGCCAGCAGGGGACTAGCGGAGTATAAGAACACCGGGGAGCTGTTTTTT.

CDR3 loop: CASSYQDRVLGEQFF. The CDR3 nucleotides read TGTGCCAGTAGTTATCAGGACAGGGTTCTAGGCGAGCAGTTCTTC. The genes are TRBV19 and TRBJ2-1, with TRBD1 matching over 8 bases. The length of the CDR3 is 15 residues. Germline-derived CDR1 and CDR2 are LNHDA and SQIVND (reference sequence). The trim removed 5 bases at V and 10 bases at J, leaving 13 bases unmatched.

J is TRBJ2-1 and V is TRBV5-1, with 10 positions matching TRBD1. Germline assignment: CDR1 SGHRS and CDR2 YFSETQ. J gave up 7 bases and V 0 bases, and 4 bases lay outside the gene matches. CDR3 size: 15 residues. The CDR3 spells CASSLGGQGLNEQFF. CDR3 nucleotides: TGCGCCAGCAGCTTGGGGGGACAGGGGCTGAATGAGCAGTTCTTC.

The rearrangement links TRBV30 to TRBJ1-1, with D tentatively TRBD1 (5 bases). V lost 3 bases and J lost 4, with 12 bases in between. Germline CDR1 reads GTSNPN; CDR2 reads SVGIG (reference sequence). The CDR3 sequence is 13 residues long. The CDR3 is CAWRKTAITEAFF. CDR3 nucleotides: TGTGCCTGGAGGAAGACAGCGATCACTGAAGCTTTCTTT. The whole variable domain, remainder taken from reference TRBV30 and TRBJ1-1, is SQTIHQWPATLVQPVGSPLSLECTVEGTSNPNLYWYRQAAGRGLQLLFYSVGIGQISSEVPQNLSASRPQDRQFILSSKKLLLSDSGFYLCAWRKTAITEAFFGQGTRLTVV.

The chain is built from TRBV4-1 and TRBJ2-3; 8 bases line up with TRBD2. Looked up from germline, CDR1 is MGHRA and CDR2 is YSYEKL. V was clipped by 0 bases and J by 2 bases; unmatched bases: 7. CDR3 length: 17 residues. The CDR3 DNA reads as TGCGCCAGCAGCCAAGAAGTCGCGGGAGGCAACACAGATACGCAGTATTTT. Its translation: CASSQEVAGGNTDTQYF.

The chain couples TRBV27 to TRBJ2-1; TRBD2 agrees at 13 bases. Germline CDR1 is MNHEY and CDR2 is SMNVEV (reference sequence). V lost 2 bases and J lost 7; bases outside the gene matches: 11. This CDR3 is 18 amino acids long. The CDR3: CASSLMGLAGKQGNEQFF. The CDR3, as DNA: TGTGCCAGCAGTTTAATGGGACTAGCGGGAAAACAAGGGAATGAGCAGTTCTTC.

The V gene is TRBV5-1, the J gene TRBJ2-5, with 9 bases aligning to TRBD1. This CDR3 is 15 amino acids long. Germline V CDR1 and CDR2: SGHRS, YFSETQ. V gave up 0 bases and J gave up 6 bases; unmatched junction bases: 6. The CDR3 protein is CASSLAQGAKQTQYF. The DNA for the CDR3 is TGCGCCAGCAGCTTGGCACAGGGGGCTAAGCAGACCCAGTACTTC.

The chain carries TRBV9 and TRBJ2-1; 8 nucleotides line up with TRBD2. Germline loops: CDR1 SGDLS, CDR2 YYNGEE. J was trimmed by 10 bases and V by 3 bases; bases with no gene match: 0. CDR3 length: 11 residues. CDR3 in amino acids: CASSASGEQFF. CDR3 coding DNA: TGTGCCAGCAGCGCTAGCGGGGAGCAGTTCTTC.

The V and J genes are TRBV6-6 and TRBJ1-4; 10 nucleotides align to TRBD1. This CDR3 contains 14 residues. V lost 5 bases and J lost 7; bases outside the gene matches: 4. Germline lookup yields CDR1 MNHNY and CDR2 SVGAGI (reference sequence). CDR3 DNA: TGTGCCAGCAGTACGACAGGGGGCGTTGAAAAACTGTTTTTT. Translating gives CASSTTGGVEKLFF.

V gene TRBV19 combines with J gene TRBJ1-1; TRBD1 agrees at 9 bases. This CDR3 region has 19 residues. The germline CDR1 and CDR2 sequences are LNHDA and SQIVND (reference sequence). V shed 6 bases and J 0 bases; nucleotides not matched to a gene: 17. This chain's CDR3 is CASSLTGGGRGAMNTEAFF. In DNA form, the CDR3 reads TGTGCCAGTAGCCTCACAGGGGGCGGGAGAGGGGCCATGAACACTGAAGCTTTCTTT.

This sequence joins TRBV29-1 and TRBJ1-4; no clear D gene. Germline V lookup: CDR1 SQVTM, CDR2 ANQGSEA. The length of the CDR3 is 12 residues. The V and J ends lost 3 bases and 6 bases respectively, with 8 bases between them. CDR3 residues: CSVDGLDEKLFF. CDR3 nucleotides: TGCAGCGTTGACGGACTTGATGAAAAACTGTTTTTT.

The chain employs TRBV6-6 and TRBJ1-1; D is possibly TRBD1 (5 bases). The CDR3 runs 13 residues. CDR1 and CDR2 from the germline V gene are MNHNY and SVGAGI (reference sequence). V lost 2 bases and J 5 bases, leaving 9 bases between the germline ends. For the CDR3, the DNA is TGTGCCAGCAGTTACGACAGTCGGACTGAAGCTTTCTTT. Its protein is CASSYDSRTEAFF.

This chain links TRBV5-1 with TRBJ2-3, with TRBD2 matching over 12 bases. Germline V CDR1 and CDR2: SGHRS, YFSETQ. CDR3 size: 16 residues. V lost 0 bases, J lost 3 bases, and 2 bases stayed unmatched. The CDR3 loop reads CASSLGLAGVTDTQYF. In nucleotides, the CDR3 is TGCGCCAGCAGCTTGGGACTAGCGGGAGTGACAGATACGCAGTATTTT.